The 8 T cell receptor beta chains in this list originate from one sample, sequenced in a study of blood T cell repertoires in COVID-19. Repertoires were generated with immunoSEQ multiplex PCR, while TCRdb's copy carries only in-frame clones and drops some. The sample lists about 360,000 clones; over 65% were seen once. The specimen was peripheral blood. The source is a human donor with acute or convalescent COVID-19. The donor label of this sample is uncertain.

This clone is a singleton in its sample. The CDR3 sequence: CASSLAPKETQYF. CDR3 nucleotide sequence: TGTGCCAGCAGCTTAGCCCCTAAAGAGACCCAGTACTTC. This sequence joins TRBV11-2 and TRBJ2-5; D not certain. V was trimmed by 1 base and J by 3 bases, leaving 6 bases between them. Germline values: CDR1 SGHAT, CDR2 FQNNGV. The CDR3 loop spans 13 amino acids.

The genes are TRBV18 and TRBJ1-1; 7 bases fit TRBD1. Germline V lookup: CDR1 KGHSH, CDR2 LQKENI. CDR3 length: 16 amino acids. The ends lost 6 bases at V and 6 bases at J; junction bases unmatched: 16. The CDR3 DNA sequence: TGTGCCAGCTCCCGGGGGTCCAGGGGGAGTGTCGCTGAAGCTTTCTTT. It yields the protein CASSRGSRGSVAEAFF.

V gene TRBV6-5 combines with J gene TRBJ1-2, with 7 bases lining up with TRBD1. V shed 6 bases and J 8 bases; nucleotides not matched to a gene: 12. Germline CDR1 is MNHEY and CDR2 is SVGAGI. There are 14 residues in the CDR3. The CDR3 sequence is CASSRVGQFDGYTF. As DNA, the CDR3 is TGTGCCAGCAGCCGCGTGGGACAGTTTGACGGCTACACCTTC.

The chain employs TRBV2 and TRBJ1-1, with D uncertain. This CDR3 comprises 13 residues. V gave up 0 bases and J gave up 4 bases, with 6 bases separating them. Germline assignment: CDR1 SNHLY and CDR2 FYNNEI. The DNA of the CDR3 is TGTGCCAGCAGTGAAGCAGCAAGCACTGAAGCTTTCTTT. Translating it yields CASSEAASTEAFF.

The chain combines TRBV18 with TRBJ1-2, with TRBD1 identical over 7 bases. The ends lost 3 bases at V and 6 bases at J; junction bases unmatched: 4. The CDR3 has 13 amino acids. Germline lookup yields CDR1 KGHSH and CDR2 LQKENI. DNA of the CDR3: TGTGCCAGCTCACCTGGGACAGTGAATGGCTACACCTTC. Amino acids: CASSPGTVNGYTF.

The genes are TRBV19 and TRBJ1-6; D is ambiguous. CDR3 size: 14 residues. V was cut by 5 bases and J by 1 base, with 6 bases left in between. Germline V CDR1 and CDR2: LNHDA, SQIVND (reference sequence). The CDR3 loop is CASSEVSYNSPLHF. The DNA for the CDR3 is TGTGCCAGTAGTGAGGTATCCTATAATTCACCCCTCCACTTT. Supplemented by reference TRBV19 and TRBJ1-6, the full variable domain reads DGGITQSPKYLFRKEGQNVTLSCEQNLNHDAMYWYRQDPGQGLRLIYYSQIVNDFQKGDIAEGYSVSREKKESFPLTVTSAQKNPTAFYLCASSEVSYNSPLHFGNGTRLTVT.

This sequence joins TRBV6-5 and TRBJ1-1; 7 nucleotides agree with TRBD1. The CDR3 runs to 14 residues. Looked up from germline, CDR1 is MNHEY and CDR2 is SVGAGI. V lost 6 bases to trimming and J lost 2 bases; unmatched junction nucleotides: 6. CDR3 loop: CASRLGQPNTEAFF. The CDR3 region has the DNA TGTGCCAGCAGGCTGGGACAGCCTAACACTGAAGCTTTCTTT.

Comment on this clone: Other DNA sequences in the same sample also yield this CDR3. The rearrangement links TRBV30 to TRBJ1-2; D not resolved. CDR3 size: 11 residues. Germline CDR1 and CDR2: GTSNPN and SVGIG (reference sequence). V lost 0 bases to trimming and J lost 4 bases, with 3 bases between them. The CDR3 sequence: CAWSVLYGYTF. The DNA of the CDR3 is TGTGCCTGGAGTGTACTCTATGGCTACACCTTC.